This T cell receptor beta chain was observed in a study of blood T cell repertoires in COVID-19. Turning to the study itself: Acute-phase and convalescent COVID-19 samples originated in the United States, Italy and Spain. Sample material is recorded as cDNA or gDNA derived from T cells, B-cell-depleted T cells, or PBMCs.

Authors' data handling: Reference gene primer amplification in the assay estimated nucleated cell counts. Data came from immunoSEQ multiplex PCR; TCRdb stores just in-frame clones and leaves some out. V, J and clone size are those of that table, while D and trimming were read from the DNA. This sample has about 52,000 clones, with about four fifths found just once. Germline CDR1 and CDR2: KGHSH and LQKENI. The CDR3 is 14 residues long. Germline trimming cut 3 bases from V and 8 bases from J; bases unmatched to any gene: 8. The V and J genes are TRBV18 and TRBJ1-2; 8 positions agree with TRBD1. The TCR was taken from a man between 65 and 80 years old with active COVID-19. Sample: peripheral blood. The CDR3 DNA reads TGTGCCAGCTCACCGCCCGGGACAGGCGGGGGCTACACCTTC. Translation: CASSPPGTGGGYTF.